These 22 T cell receptor beta chains were sequenced from one sample in a study of blood T cell repertoires in COVID-19. Here immunoSEQ multiplex PCR was the method, and the copy in TCRdb shows in-frame clones only, minus some. Here the sample spans tens of thousands of clones, 65% to 90% being singletons. The sample taken for sequencing was peripheral blood. The receptor source for this set is a man aged 50-60 years with active COVID-19.

This clone was observed a handful of times. The chain employs TRBV11-2 and TRBJ1-2; 10 bases align to TRBD1. Germline values: CDR1 SGHAT, CDR2 FQNNGV. V gave up 5 bases and J gave up 5 bases; unmatched junction bases: 14. The CDR3 consists of 17 residues. The CDR3: CASSPISDRGRRYGYTF. The CDR3 coding sequence is TGTGCCAGCAGCCCAATCTCCGACAGGGGGCGCCGGTATGGCTACACCTTC.

The genes are TRBV4-3 and TRBJ2-1, with TRBD1 matching 7 bases. This CDR3 has 13 amino acids. Germline CDR1 is LGHNA and CDR2 is YSLEER. V lost 4 bases, J lost 9 bases, and 6 bases stayed unmatched. CDR3: CASSRTQGSEQFF. In DNA, the CDR3 is TGCGCCAGCAGCCGGACACAGGGGTCTGAGCAGTTCTTC.

V gene TRBV5-1 combines with J gene TRBJ1-4, with D maybe TRBD1 (6 bases). Deletions cut 0 bases from V and 10 bases from J, with 13 bases between. Germline lookup yields CDR1 SGHRS and CDR2 YFSETQ. The CDR3 loop spans 14 amino acids. The CDR3 reads CASSLGQGKGKLFF. For the CDR3, the DNA is TGCGCCAGCAGCTTGGGGCAGGGGAAGGGAAAACTGTTTTTT.

V and J are TRBV11-1 and TRBJ2-7; TRBD1 is a possible D gene (5 bases). Germline V lookup: CDR1 SGHAT, CDR2 FQDESV (reference sequence). This CDR3 has 14 amino acids. V was shortened by 0 bases and J by 4 bases, with 10 bases between the two germline ends. The CDR3 bases are TGTGCCAGCAGCTTAGCGGGGCCGGAATACGAGCAGTACTTC. This sequence encodes CASSLAGPEYEQYF.

This chain uses TRBV11-3 with TRBJ2-7, with D tentatively TRBD1 (6 bases). The V gene lost 4 bases and the J gene lost 0 bases, with 10 bases spanning the gap. Germline CDR1 SGHNT, CDR2 YENEEA. There are 14 residues in the CDR3. CDR3 amino acids: CASSSGTNSYEQYF. The CDR3, as DNA: TGTGCCAGCAGCTCCGGGACAAACTCCTACGAGCAGTACTTC. The complete variable domain, with remaining parts taken from reference TRBV11-3 and TRBJ2-7, reads EAGVVQSPRYKIIEKKQPVAFWCNPISGHNTLYWYLQNLGQGPELLIRYENEEAVDDSQLPKDRFSAERLKGVDSTLKIQPAELGDSAVYLCASSSGTNSYEQYFGPGTRLTVT.

The rearrangement links TRBV7-6 to TRBJ2-1, with TRBD1 matching over 9 bases. This CDR3 region has 16 residues. Losses at the gene ends were 5 bases for V and 2 bases for J; bases not matched to a gene: 7. The germline CDR1 and CDR2 sequences are SGHVS and FNYEAQ. In DNA, the CDR3 is TGTGCCAGCAGCCTACGGGACAGGGACCCCTACAATGAGCAGTTCTTC. This encodes CASSLRDRDPYNEQFF.

This chain uses TRBV12-3 or TRBV12-4 with TRBJ1-4; no reliable D call. V lost 10 bases to trimming and J lost 6 bases, with 15 bases between them. The CDR3 covers 13 residues. The CDR3 nucleotides read TGTGCCACCCTGAGTGGTGTTGATGAAAAACTGTTTTTT. It codes for CATLSGVDEKLFF.

The chain carries TRBV29-1 and TRBJ1-1; TRBD1 is a possible D gene (5 bases). The CDR3 runs to 14 residues. CDR1 is SQVTM and CDR2 is ANQGSEA in the germline V gene. V shed 0 bases and J shed 8 bases, with 16 bases lying between them. The DNA of the CDR3 is TGCAGCGTTGAAGATCAGCGGGGGAAGGCCGAAGCTTTCTTT. The encoded protein is CSVEDQRGKAEAFF.

The rearrangement uses TRBV5-6 and TRBJ2-7; TRBD1 matches at 8 bases. The CDR3 is 15 residues long. CDR1 and CDR2 (germline): SGHDT, YYEEEE. Losses at the gene ends were 4 bases for V and 0 bases for J; bases not matched to a gene: 6. The CDR3 is CASSGGTGSSYEQYF. Here the CDR3 DNA reads TGTGCCAGCAGCGGTGGGACAGGAAGCTCCTACGAGCAGTACTTC.

The chain is built from TRBV3-1 (or the pseudogene TRBV3-2) and TRBJ2-3; maybe TRBD1 (5 bases). V lost 4 bases and J lost 2, with 16 bases in between. Germline assignment: CDR1 LGHDT and CDR2 YNNKEL (reference sequence). CDR3 length: 16 residues. The CDR3 coding sequence is TGTGCCAGCAGCCTGACTTCGAAGGGGATCACAGATACGCAGTATTTT. Amino acids: CASSLTSKGITDTQYF.

This chain connects TRBV11-2 to TRBJ2-7; weak D call: TRBD1 (6 bases). V lost 1 base and J lost 6, with 13 bases in between. Looked up from germline, CDR1 is SGHAT and CDR2 is FQNNGV. There are 14 residues in the CDR3. CDR3 in amino acids: CASSLVNTGSEQYF. The CDR3 bases are TGTGCCAGCAGCTTAGTCAACACAGGGAGCGAGCAGTACTTC.

This chain uses TRBV6-2 or TRBV6-3 with TRBJ2-4; TRBD2 matches at 8 bases. After removal of 5 bases from V and 5 bases from J, the junction contained 5 bases not matched to a gene. CDR1 and CDR2 (germline): MNHEY, SVGEGT. The CDR3 is 14 amino acids. This CDR3 is CASSNRGLENIQYF. In nucleotides, the CDR3 is TGTGCCAGCAGTAATCGGGGACTAGAAAACATTCAGTACTTC.

This chain connects TRBV6-5 to TRBJ2-2, with TRBD1 identical over 8 bases. The ends lost 5 bases at V and 5 bases at J; junction bases unmatched: 7. Germline V CDR1 and CDR2: MNHEY, SVGAGI. The CDR3 spans 15 residues. The CDR3 spells CASSRTGRETGELFF. The DNA of the CDR3 is TGTGCCAGCAGTCGGACAGGGAGAGAGACCGGGGAGCTGTTTTTT.

The rearrangement joins TRBV28 to TRBJ1-5; D is ambiguous. V lost 8 bases and J lost 10, with 12 bases in between. Germline-derived CDR1 and CDR2 are MDHEN and SYDVKM. The CDR3 consists of 11 residues. For the CDR3, the DNA is TGTGCCAGCGGAGCCCCCAGCCCCCAGCATTTT. Encoded protein: CASGAPSPQHF.

The V and J genes are TRBV15 and TRBJ2-6; a weak D match, TRBD1 (6 bases). The CDR3 sequence is 16 residues long. Trimming left V 6 bases short and J 14 bases short, with 26 bases between. Germline assignment: CDR1 LNHNV and CDR2 YYDKDF (reference sequence). In nucleotides, the CDR3 is TGTGCCACCAGTCCCCAACCCGGTGGACAGTGGGAGATCCTGACTTTC. It translates to CATSPQPGGQWEILTF. The full variable domain, in which reference TRBV15 and TRBJ2-6 provide the parts outside the CDR3, is DAMVIQNPRYQVTQFGKPVTLSCSQTLNHNVMYWYQQKSSQAPKLLFHYYDKDFNNEADTPDNFQSRRPNTSFCFLDIRSPGLGDTAMYLCATSPQPGGQWEILTFGAGSRLTVL.

V is TRBV9 and J is TRBJ2-1, with TRBD2 matching over 9 bases. The CDR3 contains 14 residues. The germline V gene encodes CDR1 SGDLS and CDR2 YYNGEE. V trimming: 0 bases; J trimming: 9 bases; junction bases outside the gene matches: 4. This chain's CDR3 is CASSVVSGGGEQFF. Here the CDR3 DNA reads TGTGCCAGCAGCGTAGTTAGCGGGGGCGGTGAGCAGTTCTTC.

The chain has TRBV24-1 and TRBJ2-1; TRBD2 agrees at 7 bases. Germline CDR1 KGHDR, CDR2 SFDVKD. This CDR3 is 15 amino acids long. After removal of 4 bases from V and 6 bases from J, the junction contained 8 bases not matched to a gene. CDR3 DNA sequence: TGTGCCACCAGTGACCCGGGACTACTCAGCAATGAGCAGTTCTTC. Amino acids: CATSDPGLLSNEQFF.

The chain couples TRBV7-2 to TRBJ2-1; D ambiguous. Trimming cost V 1 base and J 1 base, with 8 bases left between them. This CDR3 has 15 residues. Germline CDR1 reads SGHTA; CDR2 reads FQGNSA. CDR3 coding DNA: TGTGCCAGCAGCTTAGGACTTTCGTCCTACAATGAGCAGTTCTTC. Its translation is CASSLGLSSYNEQFF.

The genes are TRBV6-5 and TRBJ2-2, with 8 bases lining up with TRBD1. V gave up 10 bases and J gave up 5 bases; unmatched junction bases: 12. The CDR3 is 15 amino acids. CDR1 is MNHEY and CDR2 is SVGAGI in the germline V gene. The CDR3 nucleotides are TGTGCCACCAATAAAAACAGGGGGACAACCGGGGAGCTGTTTTTT. Translation: CATNKNRGTTGELFF.

V and J are TRBV12-3 or TRBV12-4 and TRBJ2-1, with 9 positions matching TRBD1. The trim removed 3 bases at V and 16 bases at J, leaving 7 bases unmatched. This CDR3 spans 12 amino acids. The CDR3 spells CASSFRNRGRFF. The CDR3 DNA sequence: TGTGCCAGCAGTTTCCGGAACAGGGGGCGTTTCTTC.

V and J are TRBV5-1 and TRBJ2-5; 8 bases agree with TRBD2. Germline trimming cut 4 bases from V and 2 bases from J; bases unmatched to any gene: 7. The CDR3 sequence is 15 residues long. The germline CDR1 and CDR2 sequences are SGHRS and YFSETQ. The CDR3 nucleotides are TGCGCCAGCAGCCTCGGGGGGGCCGGGCAAGAGACCCAGTACTTC. As protein: CASSLGGAGQETQYF.

The chain has TRBV10-3 and TRBJ2-5; 14 bases are a match to TRBD2. This CDR3 is built from 15 residues. CDR1 ENHRY and CDR2 SYGVKD come from the germline V gene. With 6 bases clipped from V and 4 bases from J, the junction kept 4 bases outside the gene matches. The DNA for the CDR3 is TGTGCCATCAGCGGACTAGCGGGGGGTAGAGAGACCCAGTACTTC. As protein: CAISGLAGGRETQYF.